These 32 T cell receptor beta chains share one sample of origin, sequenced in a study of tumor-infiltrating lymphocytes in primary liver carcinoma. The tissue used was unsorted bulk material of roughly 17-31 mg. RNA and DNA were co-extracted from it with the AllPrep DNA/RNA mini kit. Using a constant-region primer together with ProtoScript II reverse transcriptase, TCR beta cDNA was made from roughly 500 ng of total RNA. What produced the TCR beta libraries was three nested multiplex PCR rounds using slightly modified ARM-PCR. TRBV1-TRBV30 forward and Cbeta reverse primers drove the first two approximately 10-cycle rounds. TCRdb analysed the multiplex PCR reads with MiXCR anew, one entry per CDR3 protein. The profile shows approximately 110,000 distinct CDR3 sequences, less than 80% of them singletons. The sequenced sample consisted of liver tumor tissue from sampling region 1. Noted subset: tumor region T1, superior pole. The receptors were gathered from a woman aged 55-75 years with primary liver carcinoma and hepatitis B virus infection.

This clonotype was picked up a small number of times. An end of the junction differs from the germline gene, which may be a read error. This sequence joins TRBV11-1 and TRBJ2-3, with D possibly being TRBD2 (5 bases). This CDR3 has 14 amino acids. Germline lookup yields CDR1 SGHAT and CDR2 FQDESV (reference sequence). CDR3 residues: CASSLRQRSGESHF. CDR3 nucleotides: TGTGCCAGCAGCTTAAGGCAACGTTCTGGGGAGTCTCACTTT.

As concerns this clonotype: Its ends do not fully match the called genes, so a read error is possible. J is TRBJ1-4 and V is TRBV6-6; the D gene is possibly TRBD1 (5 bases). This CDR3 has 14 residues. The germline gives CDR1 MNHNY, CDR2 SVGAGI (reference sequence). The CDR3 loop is CAISYGAAGEKLFF. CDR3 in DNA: TGTGCCATCAGTTACGGGGCAGCGGGTGAAAAACTGTTTTTT.

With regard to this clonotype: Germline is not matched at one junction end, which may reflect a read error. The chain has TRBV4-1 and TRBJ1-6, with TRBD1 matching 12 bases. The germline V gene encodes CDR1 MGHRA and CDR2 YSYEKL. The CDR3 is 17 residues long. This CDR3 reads CASSQVLGQGAYSSLHF. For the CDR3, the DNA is TGCGCCAGCAGCCAAGTATTGGGACAGGGGGCGTATTCATCCCTCCACTTT.

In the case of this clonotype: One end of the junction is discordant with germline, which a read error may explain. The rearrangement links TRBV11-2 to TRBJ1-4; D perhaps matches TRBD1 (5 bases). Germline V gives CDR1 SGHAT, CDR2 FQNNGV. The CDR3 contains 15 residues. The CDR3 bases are TGCGCCAGCAGATCAGAGGCAGGGAATAATGAAAAACTGTTTTTT. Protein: CASRSEAGNNEKLFF.

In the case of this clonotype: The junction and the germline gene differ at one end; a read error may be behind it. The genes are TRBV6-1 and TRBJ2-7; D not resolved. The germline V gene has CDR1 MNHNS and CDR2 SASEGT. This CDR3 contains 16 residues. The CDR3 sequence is CASSERRCLHSYEQYF. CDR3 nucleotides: TGTGCCAGCAGTGAACGCCGGTGTCTACACTCCTACGAACAGTACTTC.

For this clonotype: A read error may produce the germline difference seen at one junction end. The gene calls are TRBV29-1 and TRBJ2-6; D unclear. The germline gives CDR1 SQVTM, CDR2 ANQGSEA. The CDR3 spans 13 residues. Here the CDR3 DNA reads TGCAGCGTCCGTAGGTCTGGGACCAACGTCCTGACTTTC. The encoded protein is CSVRRSGTNVLTF.

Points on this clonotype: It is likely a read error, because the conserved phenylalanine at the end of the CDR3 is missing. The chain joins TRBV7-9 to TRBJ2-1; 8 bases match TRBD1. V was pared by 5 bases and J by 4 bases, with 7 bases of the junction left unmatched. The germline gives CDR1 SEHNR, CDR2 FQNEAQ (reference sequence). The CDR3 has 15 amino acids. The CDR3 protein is CASSVRTGLYNEQFL. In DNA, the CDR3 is TGTGCCAGCAGCGTCCGGACAGGGTTGTACAATGAGCAGTTCCTC.

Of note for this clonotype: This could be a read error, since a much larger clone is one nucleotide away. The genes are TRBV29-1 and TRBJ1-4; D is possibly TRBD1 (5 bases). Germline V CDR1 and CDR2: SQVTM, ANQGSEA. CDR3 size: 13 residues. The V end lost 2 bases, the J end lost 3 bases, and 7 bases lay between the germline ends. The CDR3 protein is CSVEWDSNEKLFF. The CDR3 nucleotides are TGCAGCGTTGAATGGGACTCTAATGAAAAACTGTTTTTT.

The CDR3, as DNA: TGTGCCAGCACGCCTCAACAGGGGTCCACAGATACGCAGTATTTT. Its translation: CASTPQQGSTDTQYF. The chain carries TRBV5-8 and TRBJ2-3; TRBD1 matches 7 bases. This CDR3 comprises 15 residues. Looked up from germline, CDR1 is SGHTS and CDR2 is YDEGEE. Trimming took 6 bases from V and 2 from J; bases not matched to a gene: 9. Full variable domain (missing parts from reference TRBV5-8 and TRBJ2-3): EAGVTQSPTHLIKTRGQQATLRCSPISGHTSVYWYQQALGLGLQFLLWYDEGEERNRGNFPPRFSGRQFPNYSSELNVNALELEDSALYLCASTPQQGSTDTQYFGPGTRLTVL.

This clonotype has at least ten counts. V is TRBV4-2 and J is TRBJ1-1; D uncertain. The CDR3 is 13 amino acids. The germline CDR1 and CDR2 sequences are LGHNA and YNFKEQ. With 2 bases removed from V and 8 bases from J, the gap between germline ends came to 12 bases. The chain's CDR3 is CASSQPERAEAFF. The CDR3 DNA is TGTGCCAGCAGCCAACCAGAAAGAGCAGAAGCTTTCTTT.

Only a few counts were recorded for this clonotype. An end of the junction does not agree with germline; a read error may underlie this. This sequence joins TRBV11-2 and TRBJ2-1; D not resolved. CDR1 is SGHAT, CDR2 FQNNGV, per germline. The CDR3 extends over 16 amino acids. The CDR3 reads CTSSLEIVYSYNVQFF. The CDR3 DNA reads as TGTACCAGCAGCTTAGAAATCGTGTACTCCTACAATGTGCAGTTCTTC.

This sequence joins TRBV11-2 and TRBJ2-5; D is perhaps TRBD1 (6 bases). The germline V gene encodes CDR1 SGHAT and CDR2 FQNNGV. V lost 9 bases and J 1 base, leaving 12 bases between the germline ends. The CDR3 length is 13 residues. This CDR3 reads CASTRDTQETQYF. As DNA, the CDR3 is TGTGCCAGTACCCGGGACACCCAAGAGACCCAGTACTTC.

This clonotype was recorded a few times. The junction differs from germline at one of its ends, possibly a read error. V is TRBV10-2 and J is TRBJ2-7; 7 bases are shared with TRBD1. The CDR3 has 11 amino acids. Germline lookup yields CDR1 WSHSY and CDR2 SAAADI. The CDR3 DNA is TGCGCCAGCGGGGACAGCTACGGGCAGTACTTC. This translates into CASGDSYGQYF.

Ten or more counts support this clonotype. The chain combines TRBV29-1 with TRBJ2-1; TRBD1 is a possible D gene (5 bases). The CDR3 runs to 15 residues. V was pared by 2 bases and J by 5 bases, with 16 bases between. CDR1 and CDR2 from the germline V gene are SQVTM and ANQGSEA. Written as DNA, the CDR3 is TGCAGCGTTGAATTGGGGCTGGGCAGGGACAATGAGCAGTTCTTC. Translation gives CSVELGLGRDNEQFF.

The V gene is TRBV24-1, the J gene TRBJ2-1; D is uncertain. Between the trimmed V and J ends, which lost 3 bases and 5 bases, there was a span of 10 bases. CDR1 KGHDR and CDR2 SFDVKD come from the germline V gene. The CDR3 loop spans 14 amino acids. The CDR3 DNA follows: TGTGCCACCAGTGATGGTGACATTAACAATGAGCAGTTCTTC. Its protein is CATSDGDINNEQFF.

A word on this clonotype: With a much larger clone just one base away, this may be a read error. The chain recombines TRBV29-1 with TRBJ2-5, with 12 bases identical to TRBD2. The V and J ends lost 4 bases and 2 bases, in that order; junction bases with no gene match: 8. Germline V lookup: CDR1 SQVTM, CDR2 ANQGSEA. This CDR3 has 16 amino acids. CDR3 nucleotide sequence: TGCAGCGTTGCTAGCGGGAGGGCCTCATGGCAAGAGACCCAGTACTTC. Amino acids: CSVASGRASWQETQYF.

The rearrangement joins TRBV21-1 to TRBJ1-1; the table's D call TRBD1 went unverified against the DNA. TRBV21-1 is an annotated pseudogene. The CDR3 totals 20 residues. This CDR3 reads CASSSQLRPGTGTWDSEAFF. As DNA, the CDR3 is TGTGCCAGCAGCTCCCAACTAAGACCCGGGACAGGTACTTGGGACTCTGAAGCTTTCTTT.

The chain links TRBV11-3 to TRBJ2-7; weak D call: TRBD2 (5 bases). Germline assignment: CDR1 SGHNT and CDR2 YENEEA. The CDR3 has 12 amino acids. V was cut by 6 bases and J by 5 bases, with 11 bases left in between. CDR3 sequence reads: CASSAGVHEQYF. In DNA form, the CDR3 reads TGTGCCAGCAGTGCCGGGGTCCACGAGCAGTACTTC.

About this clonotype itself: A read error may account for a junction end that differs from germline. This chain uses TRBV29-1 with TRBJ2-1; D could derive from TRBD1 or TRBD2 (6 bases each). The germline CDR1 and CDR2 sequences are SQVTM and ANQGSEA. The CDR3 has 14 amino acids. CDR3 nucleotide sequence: TGCAGTGTTGAGGGGGGACATCATTACAATGAGCAGTTCTTC. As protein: CSVEGGHHYNEQFF.

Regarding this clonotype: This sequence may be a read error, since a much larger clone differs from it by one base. This CDR3 reads CAGSDEAPGGGYTF. CDR3 in DNA: TGTGCCGGCAGCGACGAGGCCCCGGGTGGTGGCTACACCTTC. The chain has TRBV6-5 and TRBJ1-2; D gene ambiguous. The germline CDR1 and CDR2 sequences are MNHEY and SVGAGI. This CDR3 has 14 residues.

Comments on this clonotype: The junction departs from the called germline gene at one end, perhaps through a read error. CDR3 in amino acids: CASSLGAGTDMQYF. CDR3 DNA: TGTGCCAGCAGTCTAGGGGCAGGCACAGATATGCAGTATTTT. This chain links TRBV12-3 or TRBV12-4 with TRBJ2-3; possible D gene TRBD1, 5 bases. The CDR3 runs to 14 residues.

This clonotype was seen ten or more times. This chain's CDR3 is CASSYGQGFTEAFF. The CDR3 DNA follows: TGTGCCAGCAGTTACGGTCAGGGGTTCACTGAAGCTTTCTTT. The rearrangement joins TRBV6-5 to TRBJ1-1, with D possibly being TRBD1 (6 bases). The germline gives CDR1 MNHEY, CDR2 SVGAGI. CDR3 length: 14 residues. Between the trimmed V and J ends, which lost 2 bases and 4 bases, there was a span of 11 bases.

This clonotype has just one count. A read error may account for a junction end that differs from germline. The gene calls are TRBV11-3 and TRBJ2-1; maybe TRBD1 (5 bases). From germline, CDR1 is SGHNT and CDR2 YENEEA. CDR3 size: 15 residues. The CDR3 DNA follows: TGTACCAGAGGCTTAGGGGCCCAGGGTCGCAAGGAGCAGTTCTTC. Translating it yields CTRGLGAQGRKEQFF.

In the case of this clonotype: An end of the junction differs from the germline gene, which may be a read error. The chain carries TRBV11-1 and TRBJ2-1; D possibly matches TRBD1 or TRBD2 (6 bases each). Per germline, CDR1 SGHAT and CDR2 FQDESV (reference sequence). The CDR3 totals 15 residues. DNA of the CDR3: TGTGCCAGCAGTTTAGGGGGGACGACCTACGATGAGCAGTTCTTT. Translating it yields CASSLGGTTYDEQFF.

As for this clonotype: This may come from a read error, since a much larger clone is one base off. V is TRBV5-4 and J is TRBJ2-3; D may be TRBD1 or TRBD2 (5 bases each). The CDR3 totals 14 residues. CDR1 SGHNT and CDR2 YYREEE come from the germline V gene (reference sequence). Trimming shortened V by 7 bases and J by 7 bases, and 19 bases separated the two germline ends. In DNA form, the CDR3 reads TGTGCCAGCTCTCGGGGCAGGTTCGCATATACGCAGTATTTT. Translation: CASSRGRFAYTQYF.

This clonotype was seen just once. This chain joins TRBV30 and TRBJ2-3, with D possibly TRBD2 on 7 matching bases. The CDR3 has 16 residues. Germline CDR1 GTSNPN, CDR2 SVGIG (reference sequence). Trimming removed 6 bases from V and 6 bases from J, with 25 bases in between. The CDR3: CACPIKNREGTDTQYF. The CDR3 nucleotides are TGTGCCTGTCCTATAAAAAACAGGGAGGGTACGGATACGCAGTATTTT.

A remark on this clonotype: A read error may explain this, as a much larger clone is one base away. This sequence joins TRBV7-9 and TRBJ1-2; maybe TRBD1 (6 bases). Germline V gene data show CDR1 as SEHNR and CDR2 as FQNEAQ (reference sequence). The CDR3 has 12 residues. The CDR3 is CASSSPTGFYSF. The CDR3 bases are TGTGCCAGCAGCTCACCTACAGGGTTCTACAGCTTC.

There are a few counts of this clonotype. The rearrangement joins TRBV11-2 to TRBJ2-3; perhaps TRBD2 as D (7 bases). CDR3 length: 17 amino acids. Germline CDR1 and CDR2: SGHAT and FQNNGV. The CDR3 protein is CVSSLGGLTYTSDTQYF. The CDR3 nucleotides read TGTGTTAGCAGCTTAGGGGGACTAACCTACACGTCAGATACGCAGTATTTT.

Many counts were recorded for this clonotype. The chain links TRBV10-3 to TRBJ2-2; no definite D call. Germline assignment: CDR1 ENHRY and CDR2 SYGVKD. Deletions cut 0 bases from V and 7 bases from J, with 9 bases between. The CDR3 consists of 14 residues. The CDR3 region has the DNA TGTGCCATCAGTGAGTCTACGGGTATCGGGGAGCTGTTTTTT. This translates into CAISESTGIGELFF.

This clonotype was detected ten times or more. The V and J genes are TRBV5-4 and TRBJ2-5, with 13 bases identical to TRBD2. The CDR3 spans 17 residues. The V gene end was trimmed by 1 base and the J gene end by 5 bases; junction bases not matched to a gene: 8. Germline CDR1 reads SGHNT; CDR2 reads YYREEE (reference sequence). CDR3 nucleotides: TGTGCCAGCAGCTTGACAAGGACTAGCGGGAGCATCGAGACCCAGTACTTC. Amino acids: CASSLTRTSGSIETQYF.

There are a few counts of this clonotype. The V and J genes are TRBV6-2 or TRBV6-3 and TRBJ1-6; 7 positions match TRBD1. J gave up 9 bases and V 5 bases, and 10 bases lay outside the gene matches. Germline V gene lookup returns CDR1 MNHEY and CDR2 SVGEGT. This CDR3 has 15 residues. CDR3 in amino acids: CASSNLRGESSPLHF. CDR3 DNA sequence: TGTGCCAGCAGTAACCTCAGGGGGGAAAGTTCACCCCTCCACTTT.

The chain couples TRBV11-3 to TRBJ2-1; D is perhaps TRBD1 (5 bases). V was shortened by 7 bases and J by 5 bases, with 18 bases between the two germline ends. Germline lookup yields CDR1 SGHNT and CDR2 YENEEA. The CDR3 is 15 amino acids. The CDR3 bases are TGTGCCAGCAACCTTGGACAAGGGGCAAACAATGAGCAGTTCTTC. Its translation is CASNLGQGANNEQFF.